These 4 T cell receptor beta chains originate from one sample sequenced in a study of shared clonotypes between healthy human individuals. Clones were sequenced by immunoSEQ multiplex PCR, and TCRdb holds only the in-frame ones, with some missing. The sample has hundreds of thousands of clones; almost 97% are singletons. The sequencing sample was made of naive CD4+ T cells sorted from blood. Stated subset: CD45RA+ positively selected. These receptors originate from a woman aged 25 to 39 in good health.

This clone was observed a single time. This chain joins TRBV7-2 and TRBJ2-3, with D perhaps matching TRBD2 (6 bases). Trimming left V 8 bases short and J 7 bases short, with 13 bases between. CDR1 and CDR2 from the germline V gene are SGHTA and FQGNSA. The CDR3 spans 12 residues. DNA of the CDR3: TGTGCCAGCTTCAGACGGGGGAATACGCAGTATTTT. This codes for CASFRRGNTQYF.

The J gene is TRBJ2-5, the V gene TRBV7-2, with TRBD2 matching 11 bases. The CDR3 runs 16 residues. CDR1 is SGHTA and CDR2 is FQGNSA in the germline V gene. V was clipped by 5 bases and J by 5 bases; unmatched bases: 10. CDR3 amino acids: CASSPTSGSAWETQYF. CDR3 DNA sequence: TGTGCCAGCAGCCCCACTAGCGGGAGTGCTTGGGAGACCCAGTACTTC.

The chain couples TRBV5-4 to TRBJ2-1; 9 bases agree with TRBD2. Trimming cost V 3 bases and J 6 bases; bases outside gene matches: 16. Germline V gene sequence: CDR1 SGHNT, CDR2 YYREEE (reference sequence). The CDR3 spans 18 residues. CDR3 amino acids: CASSSLKLSGSRGNEQFF. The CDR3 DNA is TGTGCCAGCAGCTCCTTAAAACTTAGCGGGAGTCGGGGCAATGAGCAGTTCTTC.

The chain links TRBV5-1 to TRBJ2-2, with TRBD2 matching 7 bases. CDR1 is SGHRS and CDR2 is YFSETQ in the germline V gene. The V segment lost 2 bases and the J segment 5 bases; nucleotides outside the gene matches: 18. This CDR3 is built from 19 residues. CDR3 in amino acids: CASSLTGTIFNTRTGELFF. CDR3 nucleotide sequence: TGCGCCAGCAGCTTAACCGGGACTATCTTTAACACGCGAACCGGGGAGCTGTTTTTT. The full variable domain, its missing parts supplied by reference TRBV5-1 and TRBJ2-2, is KAGVTQTPRYLIKTRGQQVTLSCSPISGHRSVSWYQQTPGQGLQFLFEYFSETQRNKGNFPGRFSGRQFSNSRSEMNVSTLELGDSALYLCASSLTGTIFNTRTGELFFGEGSRLTVL.